Each of the 14 T cell receptor beta chains below was sequenced from the same sample in a study of blood T cells in healthy people across ages. Using a J-beta primer mix together with a sample-barcoded 5' primer, a second PCR was run for roughly 6 to 12 cycles. From the 5' RACE reads, TCRdb called clonotypes with MiXCR, one entry per CDR3 protein. The sample shows about 680,000 distinct CDR3 sequences, 49% of them seen only once. Sequencing was done on a sample of blood. The receptors were sampled from a woman in her fifties or sixties in good health.

The DNA for the CDR3 is TGTGCCAGCAGCTTAGGCCAAACTTTTGGGACAGGGATAGGCACAGATACGCAGTATTTT. The encoded protein is CASSLGQTFGTGIGTDTQYF. The chain joins TRBV7-9 to TRBJ2-3, with 9 nucleotides matching TRBD1. The CDR3 runs 20 residues. In germline, CDR1 is SEHNR, CDR2 FQNEAQ (reference sequence). Germline trimming cut 1 base from V and 1 base from J; bases unmatched to any gene: 15.

V usage is TRBV20-1 and J usage is TRBJ2-3; D might be TRBD2 (5 bases). The germline CDR1 and CDR2 sequences are DFQATT and SNEGSKA (reference sequence). The CDR3 has 15 amino acids. V was cut by 3 bases and J by 0 bases, with 13 bases left in between. Written as DNA, the CDR3 is TGCAGTGCTAGGGATTCGACGGGAAGCACAGATACGCAGTATTTT. Encoded protein: CSARDSTGSTDTQYF.

This clonotype has just a few counts. The chain couples TRBV7-2 to TRBJ2-1, with TRBD2 as a possible D gene (7 bases). V lost 3 bases and J lost 2, with 11 bases in between. The CDR3 is 15 amino acids. The germline gives CDR1 SGHTA, CDR2 FQGNSA. The CDR3 DNA sequence: TGTGCCAGCAGCTTCGGGGGGCAAGCCTACAATGAGCAGTTCTTC. The encoded protein is CASSFGGQAYNEQFF.

The chain recombines TRBV28 with TRBJ1-4; the D is unclear. The CDR3 covers 13 residues. Per germline, CDR1 MDHEN and CDR2 SYDVKM. The V gene lost 1 base and the J gene lost 6 bases, with 6 bases spanning the gap. As DNA, the CDR3 is TGTGCCAGCAGTTTATCCTGGCATGAAAAACTGTTTTTT. Translation gives CASSLSWHEKLFF.

In its sample, this clonotype was seen once. The J gene is TRBJ2-7, the V gene TRBV20-1; D may correspond to TRBD1 or TRBD2 (5 bases each). Looked up from germline, CDR1 is DFQATT and CDR2 is SNEGSKA (reference sequence). V was clipped by 7 bases and J by 2 bases, with 18 bases between them. The CDR3 totals 14 residues. CDR3 sequence (DNA): TGCAGTGTCTTAGGGGAGAGGGAACCCTACGAGCAGTACTTC. This translates into CSVLGEREPYEQYF.

V and J are TRBV29-1 and TRBJ1-5; possible D gene TRBD1, 6 bases. From germline, CDR1 is SQVTM and CDR2 ANQGSEA. Deletions cut 4 bases from V and 5 bases from J, with 15 bases between. The length of the CDR3 is 14 residues. This CDR3 reads CSVGETGPHQPQHF. The DNA for the CDR3 is TGCAGCGTTGGGGAAACAGGGCCGCATCAGCCCCAGCATTTT.

In DNA form, the CDR3 reads TGTGCCACCAGTGACCCGCGGGGGGGCTACGAGCAGTACTTC. Its translation is CATSDPRGGYEQYF. The chain employs TRBV24-1 and TRBJ2-7; 9 bases map to TRBD2. Unmatched junction bases numbered 3, after V lost 4 bases and J lost 3 bases. CDR1 is KGHDR, CDR2 SFDVKD, per germline. The CDR3 runs 14 residues.

This clonotype was observed a few times. The CDR3 nucleotides are TGCAGCGTTGATTCGATGGGACAGGGAGCTTCCTCCTATGGCTACACCTTC. Its translation: CSVDSMGQGASSYGYTF. The gene calls are TRBV29-1 and TRBJ1-2, with 9 bases aligning to TRBD1. Germline assignment: CDR1 SQVTM and CDR2 ANQGSEA. CDR3 size: 17 residues. The trim removed 3 bases at V and 4 bases at J, leaving 15 bases unmatched. The full variable domain, rest sourced from reference TRBV29-1 and TRBJ1-2, is SAVISQKPSRDICQRGTSLTIQCQVDSQVTMMFWYRQQPGQSLTLIATANQGSEATYESGFVIDKFPISRPNLTFSTLTVSNMSPEDSSIYLCSVDSMGQGASSYGYTFGSGTRLTVV.

The chain combines TRBV20-1 with TRBJ1-2, with D hard to call. Trimming shortened V by 0 bases and J by 2 bases, and 10 bases separated the two germline ends. This CDR3 is built from 14 residues. Germline lookup yields CDR1 DFQATT and CDR2 SNEGSKA (reference sequence). This CDR3 is CSARDRSRNYGYTF. The CDR3 region has the DNA TGCAGTGCTAGAGATCGGTCGAGGAACTATGGCTACACCTTC.

The chain has TRBV20-1 and TRBJ1-2, with D unresolved. Germline V gene sequence: CDR1 DFQATT, CDR2 SNEGSKA (reference sequence). The CDR3 length is 14 residues. The V and J ends lost 6 bases and 0 bases respectively, with 14 bases between them. The CDR3, as DNA: TGCAGTGCCCCTAGTACGATTACTAACTATGGCTACACCTTC. Translating gives CSAPSTITNYGYTF.

On this clonotype itself: At one end, the junction sequence differs from germline, possibly due to a read error. V is TRBV2 and J is TRBJ1-1, with a possible D match to TRBD1 (6 bases). The CDR3 runs 14 residues. CDR1 SNHLY and CDR2 FYNNEI come from the germline V gene. The CDR3 sequence is CASREGQLNTEAFF. CDR3 coding DNA: TGTGCCAGCAGGGAAGGACAGCTCAACACTGAAGCTTTCTTT.

This rearrangement joins TRBV29-1 to TRBJ1-1; 8 bases map to TRBD1. Looked up from germline, CDR1 is SQVTM and CDR2 is ANQGSEA. V dropped 5 bases and J dropped 5; count of bases not matched to a gene: 7. This CDR3 has 13 amino acids. CDR3 nucleotide sequence: TGCAGCGTTCGACAGGGGCTCGGAACTGAAGCTTTCTTT. Translated: CSVRQGLGTEAFF. Complete variable domain (other parts from reference TRBV29-1 and TRBJ1-1): SAVISQKPSRDICQRGTSLTIQCQVDSQVTMMFWYRQQPGQSLTLIATANQGSEATYESGFVIDKFPISRPNLTFSTLTVSNMSPEDSSIYLCSVRQGLGTEAFFGQGTRLTVV.

The chain recombines TRBV29-1 with TRBJ2-5; 9 nucleotides agree with TRBD2. The assigned J gene may be wrong: the sequence end matches TRBJ2-7 better. The CDR3 has 14 amino acids. Germline V gene lookup returns CDR1 SQVTM and CDR2 ANQGSEA. This CDR3 is CSAQPGLATYEQYF. The CDR3 DNA is TGCAGCGCACAGCCGGGACTAGCAACCTACGAGCAGTACTTC.

This clonotype was seen a handful of times. The V gene is TRBV7-3, the J gene TRBJ2-7; TRBD2 matches 10 bases. The CDR3 has 14 residues. The V segment lost 6 bases and the J segment 3 bases; nucleotides outside the gene matches: 5. The germline CDR1 and CDR2 sequences are SGHTA and FQGTGA. CDR3 DNA sequence: TGTGCCAGCAGAGTGTCTAGCGGGAGCTACGAGCAGTACTTC. It encodes CASRVSSGSYEQYF.